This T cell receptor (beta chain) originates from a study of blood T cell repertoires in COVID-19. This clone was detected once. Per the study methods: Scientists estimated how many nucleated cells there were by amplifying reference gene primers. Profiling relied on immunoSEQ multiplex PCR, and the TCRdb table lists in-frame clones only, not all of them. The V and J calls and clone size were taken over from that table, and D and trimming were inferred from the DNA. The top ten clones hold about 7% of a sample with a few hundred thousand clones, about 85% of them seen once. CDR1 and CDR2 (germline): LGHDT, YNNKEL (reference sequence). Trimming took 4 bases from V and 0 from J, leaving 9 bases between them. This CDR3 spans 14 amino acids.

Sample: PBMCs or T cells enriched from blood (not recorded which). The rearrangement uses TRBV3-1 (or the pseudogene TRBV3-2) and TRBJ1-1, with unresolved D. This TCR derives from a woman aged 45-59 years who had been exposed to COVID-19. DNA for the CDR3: TGTGCCAGCAGCCTCGGGGTCCTGAACACTGAAGCTTTCTTT. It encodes CASSLGVLNTEAFF.